Detailed here is one TCR beta chain. Its cognate antigen has yet to be identified. No quality values exist for individual bases; no much larger clone is one base distant. These data are taken from a study of radiation and T cells in renal cell carcinoma (dated by TCRdb to 2018 to 2021). Concerning the study at large: The samples were obtained from a clinical trial, where primary renal cell carcinomas were treated with 15 Gy stereotactic body radiation therapy and then removed by nephrectomy 4 weeks afterward. TCR beta sequencing covered 50 to 55 samples in total, comprising 25 or so tumors and around 27 peripheral blood samples. A total of about 4 million unique CDR3 nucleotide sequences, encoding 2,500,000 or so unique CDR3 amino acid sequences, were found across all 55 or so samples.

The time point label corresponds to: baseline pretreatment blood. The treatment or condition label corresponds to: 15 Gy SBRT to primary tumor, nephrectomy 4 weeks later. To follow tumor-enriched clonotypes, peripheral blood was collected serially from radiation-treated patients at baseline and again at 2 weeks and 4 weeks after SBRT. All patients had renal cell carcinoma with clear cell pathology. The QIAamp DNA Blood Mini Kit (Qiagen) was used to prepare genomic DNA for TCR sequencing. Only samples passing all quality control checks were included in the analyses. TCR beta libraries were generated from genomic DNA with the immunoSEQ kit, following the manufacturer's recommendations. To prepare the libraries, a first multiplex PCR with proprietary primers was run, followed by a second PCR that added unique barcodes, and a bead cleanup was done after each round. Each sample batch included a kit-provided positive control reaction and a negative control reaction. The final libraries underwent checking on an Agilent 4200 TapeStation D1000 ScreenTape, volumetric pooling, and quantification by qPCR. Sequencing was performed on an Illumina NextSeq500 with a MidOutput 150-cycle cartridge, and 156 Read1 and 15 Index1 cycles were run with kit custom primers. The pooled library was loaded at around 1 pM, and roughly 18% PhiX control was spiked in. The authors' pipeline ran thus. Vendor-processed data were analyzed in R, and a clonotype was defined as all T cells sharing the same CDR3 nucleotide sequence. For clone abundance analyses, frequencies were normalized to the 10,000 most abundant clones per sample. Public T cell clones, averaging fewer than five per sample, were removed before analysis. A difference in abundance of at least 32-fold between compartments was used to define tumor-enriched and baseline blood-enriched clonotypes. A beta-binomial differential abundance model was used to identify clonotypes that were expanded or contracted between blood time points. Tumor-blood repertoire similarity was measured with the Baroni-Urbani and Buser coefficient, and groups were compared using two-tailed Wilcoxon tests in R. Imported from immuneACCESS, the table was reduced by TCRdb to in-frame sequences with V and J called. These copies leave out some clones; in studies compared against another copy, an unresolved V gene accounts for under half, and the cause of the remainder is not known. Clone size and V and J calls were adopted from that table, with D and trimming inferred from the DNA. The sample records 100,000 or so clones, 75% to 90% of which are singletons. The ten largest clonotypes hold almost 8% of the sample.

Trimming costs V 5 bases and J 0 bases, and their ends lie 11 bases apart. Inclusive of the bounding cysteine and phenylalanine, the CDR3 is 15 residues long. Just the 45-base CDR3 DNA is kept, in frame starting at base 1. The germline V gene yields MDHEN for CDR1 and SYDVKM for CDR2. General study outcomes and caveats: Effects of radiation dose or scheduling on the TCR repertoire could not be addressed with the single-armed trial design. Blood repertoire dynamics were not followed beyond 4 weeks after treatment. Because no pretreatment tumor biopsies were available, whether clonotypes were present in the tumor at baseline could not be determined. In blood, the top tumor clonotypes increased from baseline to 2 weeks after radiation and then shrank by 4 weeks, which suggests a temporary expansion of tumor-resident clones.

Sequencing used blood, obtained from a patient whose treatment included radiotherapy and nephrectomy. The V and J segments used are TRBV28 and TRBJ2-1, and the D gene may be TRBD1, 5 bases matching. This clonotype was sampled from a man between 50 and 59 years old with renal cell carcinoma. The sequenced DNA is TGTGCCAGCAGTACGCAGGGTTTCTCCTACAATGAGCAGTTCTTC. Its protein is CASSTQGFSYNEQFF. With the portions outside the CDR3 filled from the reference TRBV28 and TRBJ2-1 genes, the complete variable region becomes DVKVTQSSRYLVKRTGEKVFLECVQDMDHENMFWYRQDPGLGLRLIYFSYDVKMKEKGDIPEGYSVSREKKERFSLILESASTNQTSMYLCASSTQGFSYNEQFFGPGTRLTVL.